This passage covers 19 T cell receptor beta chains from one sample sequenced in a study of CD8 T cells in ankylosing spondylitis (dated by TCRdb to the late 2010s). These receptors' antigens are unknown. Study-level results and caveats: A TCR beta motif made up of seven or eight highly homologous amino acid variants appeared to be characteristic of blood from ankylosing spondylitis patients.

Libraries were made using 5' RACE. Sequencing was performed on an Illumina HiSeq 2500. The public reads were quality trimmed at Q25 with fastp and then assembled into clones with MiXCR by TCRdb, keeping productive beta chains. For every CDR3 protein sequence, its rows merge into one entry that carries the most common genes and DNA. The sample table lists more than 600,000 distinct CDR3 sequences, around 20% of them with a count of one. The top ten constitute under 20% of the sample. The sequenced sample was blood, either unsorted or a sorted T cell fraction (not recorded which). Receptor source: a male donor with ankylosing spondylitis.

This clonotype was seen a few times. CDR3 loop: CASSLGDTYQPQHF. The DNA for the CDR3 is TGTGCCAGCAGTTTAGGGGACACCTATCAGCCCCAGCATTTT. The V and J genes are TRBV12-3 or TRBV12-4 and TRBJ1-5; D possibly corresponds to TRBD1 (6 bases). The CDR3 is 14 amino acids. The V end was cut by 1 base, the J end by 5 bases, with 9 bases between.

This chain's CDR3 is CASSIGAGGSYEQYF. The CDR3 DNA is TGTGCCAGCAGCATCGGAGCGGGGGGCTCCTACGAGCAGTACTTC. The chain joins TRBV11-2 to TRBJ2-7, with 9 bases matching TRBD2. V lost 5 bases, J lost 0 bases, and 5 bases stayed unmatched. The CDR3 spans 15 residues. The germline gives CDR1 SGHAT, CDR2 FQNNGV. Complete variable domain (other parts from reference TRBV11-2 and TRBJ2-7): EAGVAQSPRYKIIEKRQSVAFWCNPISGHATLYWYQQILGQGPKLLIQFQNNGVVDDSQLPKDRFSAERLKGVDSTLKIQPAKLEDSAVYLCASSIGAGGSYEQYFGPGTRLTVT.

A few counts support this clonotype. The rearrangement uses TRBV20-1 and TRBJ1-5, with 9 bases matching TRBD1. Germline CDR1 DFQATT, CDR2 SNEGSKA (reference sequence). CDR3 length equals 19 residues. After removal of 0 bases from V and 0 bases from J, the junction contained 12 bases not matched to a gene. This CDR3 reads CSARDLNIWGQGSNQPQHF. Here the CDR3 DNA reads TGCAGTGCTAGAGACCTTAATATTTGGGGACAGGGTAGCAATCAGCCCCAGCATTTT.

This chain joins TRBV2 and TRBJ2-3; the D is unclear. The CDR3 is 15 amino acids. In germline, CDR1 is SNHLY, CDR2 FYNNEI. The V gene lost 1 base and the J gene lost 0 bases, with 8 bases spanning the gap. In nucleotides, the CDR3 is TGTGCCAGCAGTGAAGAGGGTAAAAGCACAGATACGCAGTATTTT. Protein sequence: CASSEEGKSTDTQYF. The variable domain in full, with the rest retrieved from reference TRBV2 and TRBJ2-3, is EPEVTQTPSHQVTQMGQEVILRCVPISNHLYFYWYRQILGQKVEFLVSFYNNEISEKSEIFDDQFSVERPDGSNFTLKIRSTKLEDSAMYFCASSEEGKSTDTQYFGPGTRLTVL.

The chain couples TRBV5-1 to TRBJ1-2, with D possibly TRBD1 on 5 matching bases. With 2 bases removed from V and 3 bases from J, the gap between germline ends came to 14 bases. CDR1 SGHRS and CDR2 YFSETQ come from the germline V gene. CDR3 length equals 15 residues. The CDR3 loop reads CASSFSDSGDYGYTF. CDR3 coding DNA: TGCGCCAGCAGCTTTTCAGACAGCGGGGACTATGGCTACACCTTC.

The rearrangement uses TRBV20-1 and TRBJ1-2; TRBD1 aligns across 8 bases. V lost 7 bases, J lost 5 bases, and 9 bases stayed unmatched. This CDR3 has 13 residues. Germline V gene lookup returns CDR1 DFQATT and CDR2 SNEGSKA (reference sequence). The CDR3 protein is CSGRTGTQYGYTF. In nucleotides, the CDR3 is TGCAGTGGCCGGACAGGGACCCAATATGGCTACACCTTC.

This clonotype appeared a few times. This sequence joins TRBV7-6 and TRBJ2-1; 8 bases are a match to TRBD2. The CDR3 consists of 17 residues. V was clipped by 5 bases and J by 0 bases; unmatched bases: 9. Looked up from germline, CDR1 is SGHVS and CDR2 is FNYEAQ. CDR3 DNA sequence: TGTGCCAGCAGCGAAGCCCTGAGCGGGAGCTCCTACAATGAGCAGTTCTTC. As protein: CASSEALSGSSYNEQFF.

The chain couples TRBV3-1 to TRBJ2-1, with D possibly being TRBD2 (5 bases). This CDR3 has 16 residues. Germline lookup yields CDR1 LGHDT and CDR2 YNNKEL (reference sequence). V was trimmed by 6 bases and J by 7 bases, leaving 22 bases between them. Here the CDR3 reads CASSQKREAFGNEQFF. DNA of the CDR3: TGTGCCAGCAGTCAGAAGAGGGAAGCGTTTGGAAATGAGCAGTTCTTC.

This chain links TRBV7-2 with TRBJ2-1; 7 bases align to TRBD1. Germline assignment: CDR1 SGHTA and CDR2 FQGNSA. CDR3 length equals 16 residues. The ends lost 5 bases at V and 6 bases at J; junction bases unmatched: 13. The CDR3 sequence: CASSPDRVEFGNEQFF. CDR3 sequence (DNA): TGTGCCAGCAGCCCAGACAGGGTCGAGTTTGGCAATGAGCAGTTCTTC.

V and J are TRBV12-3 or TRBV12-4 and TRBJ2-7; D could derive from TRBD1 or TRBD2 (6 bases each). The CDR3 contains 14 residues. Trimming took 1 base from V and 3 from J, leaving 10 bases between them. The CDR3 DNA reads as TGTGCCAGCAGTTTAGAAGGGGGGTTCTACGAGCAGTACTTC. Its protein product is CASSLEGGFYEQYF.

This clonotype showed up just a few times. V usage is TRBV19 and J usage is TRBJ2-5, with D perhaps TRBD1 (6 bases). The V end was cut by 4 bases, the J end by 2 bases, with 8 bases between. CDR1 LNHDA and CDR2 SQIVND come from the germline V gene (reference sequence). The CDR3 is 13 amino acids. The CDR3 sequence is CASSKGQQETQYF. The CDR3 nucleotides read TGTGCCAGTAGTAAAGGACAGCAAGAGACCCAGTACTTC.

The CDR3 sequence: CASSLIAGWGTDTQYF. The CDR3 coding sequence is TGTGCCAGCAGTTTAATAGCCGGATGGGGCACAGATACGCAGTATTTT. The chain couples TRBV12-3 or TRBV12-4 to TRBJ2-3, with D uncertain. V lost 2 bases and J lost 1, with 13 bases in between. This CDR3 spans 16 amino acids.

CDR3 protein: CASSWGANTGELFF. In nucleotides, the CDR3 is TGTGCCAGCAGCTGGGGGGCGAACACCGGGGAGCTGTTTTTT. The J gene is TRBJ2-2, the V gene TRBV6-1; possible D gene TRBD2, 6 bases. This CDR3 has 14 residues. V lost 6 bases and J 0 bases, leaving 8 bases between the germline ends. CDR1 and CDR2 (germline): MNHNS, SASEGT.

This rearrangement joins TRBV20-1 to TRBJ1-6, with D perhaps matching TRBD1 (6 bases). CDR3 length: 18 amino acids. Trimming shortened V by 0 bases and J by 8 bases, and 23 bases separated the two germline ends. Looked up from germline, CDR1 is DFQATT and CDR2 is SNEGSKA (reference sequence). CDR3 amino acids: CSARDRHRGGGRDSPLHF. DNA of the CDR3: TGCAGTGCTAGAGATCGGCACCGGGGGGGCGGAAGGGATTCACCCCTCCACTTT.

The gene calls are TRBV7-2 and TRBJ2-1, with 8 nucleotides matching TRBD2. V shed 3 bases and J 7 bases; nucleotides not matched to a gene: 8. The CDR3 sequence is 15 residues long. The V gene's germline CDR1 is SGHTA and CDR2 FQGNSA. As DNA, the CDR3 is TGTGCCAGCAGCTTGGGGGGGACTAGTCTTAATGAGCAGTTCTTC. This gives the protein CASSLGGTSLNEQFF.

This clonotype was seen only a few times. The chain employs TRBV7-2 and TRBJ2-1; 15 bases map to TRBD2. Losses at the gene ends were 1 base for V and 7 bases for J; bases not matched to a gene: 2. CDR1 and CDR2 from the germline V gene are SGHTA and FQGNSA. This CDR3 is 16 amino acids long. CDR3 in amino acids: CASSLEGTSGRNEQFF. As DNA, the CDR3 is TGTGCCAGCAGCTTAGAGGGGACTAGCGGGAGGAATGAGCAGTTCTTC.

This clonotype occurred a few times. DNA of the CDR3: TGCGCCAGCAGCTTGGGCCCGCTGACCTCCTACAATGAGCAGTTCTTC. Amino acids: CASSLGPLTSYNEQFF. This rearrangement joins TRBV5-1 to TRBJ2-1; D remains ambiguous. Trimming cost V 0 bases and J 0 bases, with 10 bases left between them. CDR3 length equals 16 residues. Germline values: CDR1 SGHRS, CDR2 YFSETQ.

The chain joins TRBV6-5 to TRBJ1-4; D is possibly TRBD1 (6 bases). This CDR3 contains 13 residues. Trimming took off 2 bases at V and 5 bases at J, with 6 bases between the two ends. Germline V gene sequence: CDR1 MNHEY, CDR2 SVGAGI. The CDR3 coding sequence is TGTGCCAGCAGTTACACAGGGAATGAAAAACTGTTTTTT. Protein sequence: CASSYTGNEKLFF.

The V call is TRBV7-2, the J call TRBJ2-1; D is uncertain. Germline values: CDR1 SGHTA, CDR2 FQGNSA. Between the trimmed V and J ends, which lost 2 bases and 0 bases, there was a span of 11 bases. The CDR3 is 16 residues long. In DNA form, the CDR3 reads TGTGCCAGCAGCTTAAATTCCCCCATCTCCTACAATGAGCAGTTCTTC. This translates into CASSLNSPISYNEQFF.